This T cell receptor beta chain was captured by sequencing in a study of CD8 T cells in Susac syndrome. For the study at large: At blood draw, Susac syndrome patients were therapy-naive, on corticosteroids, or on intravenous immunoglobulin alone.

V was trimmed by 0 bases and J by 4 bases, leaving 6 bases between them. Germline CDR1 MNHNS, CDR2 SASEGT. This CDR3 is built from 13 residues. Recently defined diagnostic criteria classed the Susac syndrome patients as definite or probable. TEMRA cells were enriched by FACS, while CD8+ and CD4+ T cells were obtained through a negative isolation that was performed magnetically. Reverse transcription used roughly 0.45 to 1 ug RNA and random hexamers. TCRdb redid the calling of the immunoSEQ multiplex PCR reads with MiXCR, one entry per CDR3 protein. This sample has more than 110,000 distinct CDR3 sequences, with more than 85% found just once. Broader study findings: The CD4+ T cell repertoires of Susac syndrome were found to show no clonal expansion.

About this clonotype: Antigen: not known.

The sample taken for sequencing was CD4+ T cells from PBMCs. V and J are TRBV6-1 and TRBJ1-1, with D uncertain. The sequence came from a human donor with Susac syndrome. The CDR3, as DNA: TGTGCCAGCAGTGAAGCCCGGAGCACTGAAGCTTTCTTT. This sequence encodes CASSEARSTEAFF.